These 32 T cell receptor beta chains originate from one sample sequenced in a study of T-cell reconstitution after alpha-beta-depleted transplantation in children. Unique molecular identifiers featured in how the TCRbeta library was prepared. TCRdb reprocessed the PCR reads with MiXCR, giving one entry per CDR3 protein. The sample has around 370,000 distinct CDR3 sequences, 15% to 20% seen once. The source material was PBMCs, mostly from graft donor cells, sampled 360 days after TCRalphabeta/CD19-depleted stem cell transplant. These receptors were collected from a male patient under 10 years old who had a stem cell transplant for acute lymphoblastic leukemia, so the T cells may come from the graft donor.

This CDR3 reads CASSPFGGAAYEQYF. Written as DNA, the CDR3 is TGTGCCAGCAGTCCCTTCGGGGGGGCTGCCTACGAGCAGTACTTC. The rearrangement links TRBV28 to TRBJ2-7; 8 nucleotides align to TRBD2. Germline V gives CDR1 MDHEN, CDR2 SYDVKM. Trimming took 5 bases from V and 2 from J; bases not matched to a gene: 8. This CDR3 is 15 amino acids long.

This chain connects TRBV5-1 to TRBJ1-4, with 9 bases aligning to TRBD1. Germline assignment: CDR1 SGHRS and CDR2 YFSETQ. V was clipped by 2 bases and J by 7 bases; unmatched bases: 9. The CDR3 has 16 amino acids. Here the CDR3 reads CASSFLTGGAGEKLFF. The CDR3 bases are TGCGCCAGCAGCTTCCTAACAGGGGGCGCAGGTGAAAAACTGTTTTTT.

The table lists this clonotype with a few counts. The V gene is TRBV6-5, the J gene TRBJ1-6; TRBD1 is a possible D gene (5 bases). Germline V CDR1 and CDR2: MNHEY, SVGAGI. V lost 0 bases to trimming and J lost 7 bases, with 10 bases between them. CDR3 length equals 15 residues. The CDR3 DNA reads TGTGCCAGCAGTTACTCGTCAGGGACGAATTCACCCCTCCACTTT. Protein: CASSYSSGTNSPLHF.

This clonotype was detected ten times or more. The chain has TRBV10-3 and TRBJ2-1; maybe TRBD1 (5 bases). CDR1 and CDR2 from the germline V gene are ENHRY and SYGVKD. The CDR3 length is 14 residues. The V end lost 5 bases, the J end lost 3 bases, and 11 bases lay between the germline ends. CDR3 in amino acids: CAISRQGDYNEQFF. Written as DNA, the CDR3 is TGTGCCATCAGTCGGCAGGGTGACTACAATGAGCAGTTCTTC.

Only a few counts were recorded for this clonotype. The V and J genes are TRBV9 and TRBJ1-1, with unresolved D. From germline, CDR1 is SGDLS and CDR2 YYNGEE. The CDR3 runs to 15 residues. The V gene lost 3 bases and the J gene lost 2 bases, with 14 bases spanning the gap. The CDR3 DNA reads as TGTGCCAGCAGCGATCTTAGGAAGTTTAACACTGAAGCTTTCTTT. It is translated as CASSDLRKFNTEAFF.

This clonotype was seen a handful of times. The V call is TRBV20-1, the J call TRBJ2-7; 13 nucleotides match TRBD2. Per the germline V gene, CDR1 is DFQATT and CDR2 is SNEGSKA (reference sequence). J lost 5 bases, V lost 5 bases, and 6 bases had no gene match. The CDR3 has 14 amino acids. The CDR3 sequence is CSASGLAGAHEQYF. CDR3 bases: TGCAGTGCTTCCGGACTAGCGGGAGCACACGAGCAGTACTTC.

This clonotype was observed many times. The chain links TRBV4-1 to TRBJ2-7; TRBD2 agrees at 10 bases. The CDR3 is 15 residues long. The V gene's germline CDR1 is MGHRA and CDR2 YSYEKL. V lost 4 bases to trimming and J lost 2 bases; unmatched junction nucleotides: 5. CDR3 nucleotide sequence: TGCGCCAGCAGCCGATGGACTAGCGGCCCCTACGAGCAGTACTTC. Translating gives CASSRWTSGPYEQYF.

The J gene is TRBJ2-1, the V gene TRBV7-8; unclear D gene. Germline values: CDR1 SGHVS, CDR2 FQNEAQ. V lost 1 base, J lost 12 bases, and 10 bases lay in between. CDR3 length equals 12 residues. The CDR3 region has the DNA TGTGCCAGCAGCTTAGAGGGTACCGTGCAGTTCTTC. Its translation is CASSLEGTVQFF.

The chain combines TRBV20-1 with TRBJ2-1; tentatively, D is TRBD2 (5 bases). Trimming left V 4 bases short and J 0 bases short, with 13 bases between. The CDR3 consists of 15 residues. Germline V lookup: CDR1 DFQATT, CDR2 SNEGSKA (reference sequence). CDR3 amino acids: CSATRGRSSYNEQFF. As DNA, the CDR3 is TGCAGTGCTACCCGCGGGCGGAGCTCCTACAATGAGCAGTTCTTC.

There are many counts of this clonotype. This chain joins TRBV28 and TRBJ2-7; 11 nucleotides align to TRBD2. In germline, CDR1 is MDHEN, CDR2 SYDVKM. The CDR3 runs to 15 residues. J lost 7 bases, V lost 8 bases, and 13 bases had no gene match. CDR3 amino acids: CASPPTSGSRGEQYF. The CDR3 DNA follows: TGTGCCAGCCCCCCCACTAGCGGGAGTAGGGGGGAGCAGTACTTC.

This clonotype was detected only a few times. V is TRBV12-3 or TRBV12-4 and J is TRBJ1-6; a weak D match, TRBD1 (5 bases). The CDR3 spans 15 residues. V gave up 7 bases and J gave up 4 bases, with 14 bases separating them. CDR3 DNA sequence: TGTGCCAGCAAGGCTCCAGGGAAATATAATTCACCCCTCCACTTT. Translating gives CASKAPGKYNSPLHF.

The gene calls are TRBV18 and TRBJ2-3, with TRBD2 matching 12 bases. The germline CDR1 and CDR2 sequences are KGHSH and LQKENI. The V segment lost 1 base and the J segment 2 bases; nucleotides outside the gene matches: 22. The CDR3 spans 23 residues. The CDR3 DNA follows: TGTGCCAGCTCACCACGCGGGATCCACCTAGCGGCTAGGACTAGCGGGATCACAGATACGCAGTATTTT. This codes for CASSPRGIHLAARTSGITDTQYF.

This clonotype was detected many times. The chain combines TRBV28 with TRBJ2-7, with TRBD1 as a possible D gene (6 bases). Trimming took 2 bases from V and 3 from J, leaving 8 bases between them. Germline assignment: CDR1 MDHEN and CDR2 SYDVKM. The CDR3 spans 13 residues. This chain's CDR3 is CASSLGQSYEQYF. The CDR3 nucleotides read TGTGCCAGCAGTTTAGGACAGAGCTACGAGCAGTACTTC.

This clonotype was recorded at least ten times. The chain has TRBV10-3 and TRBJ2-5; TRBD1 agrees at 8 bases. Germline CDR1 and CDR2: ENHRY and SYGVKD. CDR3 size: 14 residues. Trimming took 4 bases from V and 2 from J; bases not matched to a gene: 3. In DNA form, the CDR3 reads TGTGCCATCAGTGGGGGGACAGGACAAGAGACCCAGTACTTC. Its translation is CAISGGTGQETQYF.

A few counts support this clonotype. V gene TRBV3-1 combines with J gene TRBJ2-2; 7 positions match TRBD2. The CDR3 has 14 amino acids. The J segment lost 6 bases and the V segment lost 7 bases, leaving 8 bases of the junction unmatched. Germline V gene sequence: CDR1 LGHDT, CDR2 YNNKEL (reference sequence). CDR3 DNA: TGTGCCAGCAAGCGGGGCCCTTTATCCGGGGAGCTGTTTTTT. The encoded protein is CASKRGPLSGELFF.

This clonotype was counted a few times. The chain has TRBV18 and TRBJ1-1; D is unclear. The CDR3 extends over 14 amino acids. V gave up 0 bases and J gave up 7 bases, with 12 bases separating them. The germline CDR1 and CDR2 sequences are KGHSH and LQKENI. Written as DNA, the CDR3 is TGTGCCAGCTCACCACCGGCGGGAAGGAGTGAAGCTTTCTTT. Its protein product is CASSPPAGRSEAFF.

This clonotype was counted many times. The chain couples TRBV7-2 to TRBJ2-6; D is undetermined. This CDR3 is built from 14 residues. Germline CDR1 SGHTA, CDR2 FQGNSA. The V end was cut by 1 base, the J end by 2 bases, with 3 bases between. The CDR3 loop is CASSLGTGANVLTF. The CDR3 coding sequence is TGTGCCAGCAGCTTAGGAACTGGGGCCAACGTCCTGACTTTC.

This clonotype was seen more than once but under ten times. The chain employs TRBV20-1 and TRBJ2-7; D not certain. The length of the CDR3 is 16 residues. V lost 1 base, J lost 4 bases, and 20 bases lay in between. CDR1 is DFQATT, CDR2 SNEGSKA, per germline (reference sequence). CDR3 residues: CSARARPPQDPYEQYF. In nucleotides, the CDR3 is TGCAGTGCTAGAGCTCGCCCCCCCCAGGATCCGTACGAGCAGTACTTC.

This clonotype was seen many times. The CDR3 loop reads CASSSPIQGDTGELFF. The CDR3 DNA follows: TGCGCCAGCAGCTCGCCCATACAGGGTGACACCGGGGAGCTGTTTTTT. This chain uses TRBV5-1 with TRBJ2-2, with D possibly matching TRBD1 (6 bases). The germline V gene has CDR1 SGHRS and CDR2 YFSETQ. Trimming took 3 bases from V and 3 from J, leaving 15 bases between them. The CDR3 runs 16 residues.

The chain uses TRBV29-1 and TRBJ2-1; 12 bases line up with TRBD1. With V trimmed by 3 bases and J by 6 bases, 6 bases remained unmatched. The CDR3 totals 15 residues. The V gene's germline CDR1 is SQVTM and CDR2 ANQGSEA. The CDR3 DNA sequence: TGCAGCGTTGACTTACGGGACAGGGGGCGCAATGAGCAGTTCTTC. Amino acid sequence: CSVDLRDRGRNEQFF.

This clonotype was picked up a small number of times. V usage is TRBV28 and J usage is TRBJ2-1; 11 bases are shared with TRBD2. CDR3 length equals 15 residues. In germline, CDR1 is MDHEN, CDR2 SYDVKM. Trimming at V came to 4 bases and at J to 6 bases, leaving 5 bases not matched to a gene. CDR3 coding DNA: TGTGCCAGCAGTTCCGGGACTAGCGGCCTCAATGAGCAGTTCTTC. Translation: CASSSGTSGLNEQFF.

The rearrangement uses TRBV7-4 and TRBJ1-3, with D maybe TRBD1 (6 bases). This CDR3 contains 16 residues. Germline loops: CDR1 SGHVT, CDR2 SQSDAQ. V was pared by 1 base and J by 0 bases, with 10 bases between. CDR3 amino acids: CASSLGQASSGNTIYF. For the CDR3, the DNA is TGTGCCAGCAGCTTAGGACAGGCCAGCTCTGGAAACACCATATATTTT.

The chain joins TRBV20-1 to TRBJ2-1; 8 bases agree with TRBD2. V dropped 6 bases and J dropped 6; count of bases not matched to a gene: 13. CDR3 size: 15 residues. The V gene's germline CDR1 is DFQATT and CDR2 SNEGSKA (reference sequence). CDR3 in amino acids: CSAATGGAGANEQFF. The CDR3 DNA is TGCAGTGCCGCTACCGGGGGAGCGGGAGCCAATGAGCAGTTCTTC.

This clonotype showed up just a few times. The J gene is TRBJ2-1, the V gene TRBV7-9; tentatively, D is TRBD2 (6 bases). Trimming cost V 8 bases and J 1 base, with 15 bases left between them. Germline V lookup: CDR1 SEHNR, CDR2 FQNEAQ (reference sequence). This CDR3 contains 15 residues. CDR3: CASCELASSYNEQFF. CDR3 nucleotide sequence: TGTGCCAGCTGCGAACTAGCTAGTTCCTACAATGAGCAGTTCTTC.

This rearrangement joins TRBV4-2 to TRBJ2-1; 15 nucleotides align to TRBD2. V shed 4 bases and J 4 bases; nucleotides not matched to a gene: 11. The CDR3 has 19 residues. The germline V gene encodes CDR1 LGHNA and CDR2 YNFKEQ. The CDR3 loop is CASSLGLAGGLRGYNEQFF. The DNA of the CDR3 is TGTGCCAGCAGCCTCGGACTAGCGGGAGGGTTGAGGGGATACAATGAGCAGTTCTTC.

This clonotype showed up just a few times. The V and J genes are TRBV27 and TRBJ2-7; either TRBD1 or TRBD2 may fit D (6 bases each). CDR1 and CDR2 (germline): MNHEY, SMNVEV (reference sequence). V shed 5 bases and J shed 3 bases, with 20 bases lying between them. This CDR3 has 16 amino acids. CDR3 bases: TGTGCCAGCAGTCCGATCGGGGGCGGGACCCTCTACGAGCAGTACTTC. It translates to CASSPIGGGTLYEQYF.

In its sample, this clonotype was seen many times. The chain joins TRBV12-3 or TRBV12-4 to TRBJ2-3; weak D call: TRBD1 (6 bases). The CDR3 is 14 amino acids. Trimming removed 3 bases from V and 3 bases from J, with 10 bases in between. CDR3 residues: CASSLWTVTDTQYF. CDR3 sequence (DNA): TGTGCCAGCAGTTTGTGGACAGTTACAGATACGCAGTATTTT.

V usage is TRBV18 and J usage is TRBJ1-2; D unclear. V dropped 3 bases and J dropped 4 bases, with 15 bases sitting between them. CDR3 length: 15 residues. Germline CDR1 and CDR2: KGHSH and LQKENI. CDR3 amino acids: CASSPRRGDAYGYTF. The CDR3 DNA follows: TGTGCCAGCTCACCGCGGCGCGGTGATGCCTATGGCTACACCTTC.

The CDR3 reads CASSHWTGETGELFF. CDR3 coding DNA: TGTGCCAGCAGCCATTGGACAGGGGAGACCGGGGAGCTGTTTTTT. V usage is TRBV6-1 and J usage is TRBJ2-2; 9 bases map to TRBD1. The CDR3 is 15 amino acids. Per the germline V gene, CDR1 is MNHNS and CDR2 is SASEGT. V was pared by 6 bases and J by 5 bases, with 7 bases of the junction left unmatched.

This clonotype was counted a few times. The chain links TRBV12-3 or TRBV12-4 to TRBJ2-1, with 8 bases aligning to TRBD2. The CDR3 contains 17 residues. Trimming took 0 bases from V and 8 from J; bases not matched to a gene: 12. CDR3 nucleotides: TGTGCCAGCAGTTTAGCCGTAGCGGGGAGGGTGGGCCATGAGCAGTTCTTC. Translating gives CASSLAVAGRVGHEQFF.

This clonotype turned up a few times. V usage is TRBV25-1 and J usage is TRBJ1-3; D remains unclear. Germline CDR1 and CDR2: MGHDK and SYGVNS. The CDR3 sequence is 15 residues long. V gave up 5 bases and J gave up 0 bases, with 11 bases separating them. This CDR3 reads CASSRLEGSGNTIYF. CDR3 in DNA: TGTGCCAGCAGTCGGTTAGAGGGCTCTGGAAACACCATATATTTT.

The chain couples TRBV2 to TRBJ2-7; D might be TRBD1 or TRBD2, each matching 5 bases. Germline loops: CDR1 SNHLY, CDR2 FYNNEI. V lost 4 bases, J lost 0 bases, and 22 bases lay in between. CDR3 length: 18 amino acids. The CDR3 bases are TGTGCCAGCAGTGTGACGGCCAGCAATGGGGGAAGCTCCTACGAGCAGTACTTC. Protein sequence: CASSVTASNGGSSYEQYF.